The 28 T cell receptor beta chains listed next were all sequenced from one sample in a study of T cells in localized non-small cell lung cancer. Sequencing used immunoSEQ multiplex PCR; TCRdb keeps in-frame clones, though not all of them. The repertoire has approximately 3,600 clones, 31% of them found once; the top ten carry roughly 11%. Specimen: normal lung tissue next to the tumor, collected before any cancer treatment. Every receptor here comes from a male donor at least 60 years old with stage III lung adenocarcinoma.

This clone has a handful of counts. The chain joins TRBV11-3 to TRBJ2-7, with D uncertain. Trimming left V 1 base short and J 3 bases short, with 16 bases between. This CDR3 is built from 16 residues. From germline, CDR1 is SGHNT and CDR2 YENEEA. This CDR3 reads CASSLVFQTPYYEQYF. The CDR3 bases are TGTGCCAGCAGCTTAGTATTCCAGACACCATACTACGAGCAGTACTTC.

The V and J genes are TRBV11-3 and TRBJ2-5; D possibly uses TRBD1 or TRBD2 (6 bases each). This CDR3 spans 14 amino acids. Trimming shortened V by 3 bases and J by 3 bases, and 11 bases separated the two germline ends. Germline values: CDR1 SGHNT, CDR2 YENEEA. CDR3 amino acids: CASSFTGAKETQYF. In nucleotides, the CDR3 is TGTGCCAGCAGCTTTACGGGGGCGAAAGAGACCCAGTACTTC.

Only a few counts were recorded for this clone. The V gene is TRBV29-1, the J gene TRBJ1-2; 7 bases are shared with TRBD1. The CDR3 is 13 residues long. Per the germline V gene, CDR1 is SQVTM and CDR2 is ANQGSEA. Unmatched junction bases numbered 11, after V lost 7 bases and J lost 6 bases. As DNA, the CDR3 is TGCAGCGCTTCTACGAGACAGGGCGATGGCTACACCTTC. Residues: CSASTRQGDGYTF.

CDR3 coding DNA: TGTGCCAGCAGCTTGGGCGACAACAATCAGCCCCAGCATTTT. Translating it yields CASSLGDNNQPQHF. J is TRBJ1-5 and V is TRBV11-3; D not certain. This CDR3 is built from 14 residues. The V end lost 3 bases, the J end lost 3 bases, and 9 bases lay between the germline ends. Germline V gene lookup returns CDR1 SGHNT and CDR2 YENEEA.

The chain joins TRBV9 to TRBJ1-2; no clear D gene. V dropped 4 bases and J dropped 8 bases, with 12 bases sitting between them. Germline CDR1 is SGDLS and CDR2 is YYNGEE. The CDR3 sequence is 12 residues long. In nucleotides, the CDR3 is TGTGCCAGCAGCCCCGAATTGGGGGGCTACACCTTC. This sequence encodes CASSPELGGYTF.

The table lists this clone with a few counts. The chain employs TRBV14 and TRBJ2-7; D unclear. V was trimmed by 4 bases and J by 3 bases, leaving 10 bases between them. CDR1 and CDR2 (germline): SGHDN, FVKESK. The CDR3 is made up of 13 amino acids. The CDR3 loop reads CASSPSWGYEQYF. CDR3 DNA sequence: TGTGCCAGCAGCCCGTCCTGGGGCTACGAGCAGTACTTC.

By frequency in the sample, this clone is medium-sized. The V and J genes are TRBV6-8 and TRBJ1-2, with TRBD1 matching over 9 bases. The CDR3 covers 14 residues. Germline V gives CDR1 MNHGY, CDR2 SAAAGT. J was trimmed by 4 bases and V by 5 bases; bases with no gene match: 5. The CDR3 DNA is TGTGCCAGCAGTGTTGGGACAGGGTCCTATGGCTACACCTTC. This encodes CASSVGTGSYGYTF.

This chain joins TRBV11-3 and TRBJ2-1, with 8 bases fitting TRBD2. Germline trimming cut 3 bases from V and 9 bases from J; bases unmatched to any gene: 7. Germline V gene lookup returns CDR1 SGHNT and CDR2 YENEEA. There are 14 residues in the CDR3. CDR3 nucleotides: TGTGCCAGCAGCTTTTCAGCGGGAGTTGGTGAGCAGTTCTTC. Translating it yields CASSFSAGVGEQFF.

The chain links TRBV11-3 to TRBJ1-2, with D tentatively TRBD1 (6 bases). The ends were cut back, 3 bases at V and 7 bases at J, with 18 bases in the middle. The length of the CDR3 is 15 residues. Germline loops: CDR1 SGHNT, CDR2 YENEEA. CDR3: CASSLRLEQGGGYTF. The CDR3 coding sequence is TGTGCCAGCAGCTTGCGTCTGGAACAGGGTGGTGGCTACACCTTC.

This sequence joins TRBV9 and TRBJ2-2; tentative D call: TRBD1 (5 bases). There are 13 residues in the CDR3. Trimming stripped 0 bases from V and 13 bases from J, with 13 bases between. Germline V gene lookup returns CDR1 SGDLS and CDR2 YYNGEE. The CDR3 region is CASSVGVVDRLFF. CDR3 nucleotides: TGTGCCAGCAGCGTAGGGGTCGTCGACAGGCTGTTTTTT.

The chain employs TRBV18 and TRBJ2-7; D gene uncertain. Germline loops: CDR1 KGHSH, CDR2 LQKENI. Between the trimmed V and J ends, which lost 1 base and 1 base, there was a span of 8 bases. The CDR3 contains 14 residues. CDR3 in DNA: TGTGCCAGCTCACCACGTGGGGATTCCTACGAGCAGTACTTC. Protein: CASSPRGDSYEQYF. The full variable domain, completed using reference TRBV18 and TRBJ2-7, is NAGVMQNPRHLVRRRGQEARLRCSPMKGHSHVYWYRQLPEEGLKFMVYLQKENIIDESGMPKERFSAEFPKEGPSILRIQQVVRGDSAAYFCASSPRGDSYEQYFGPGTRLTVT.

This clone is large. This sequence joins TRBV11-3 and TRBJ1-2; D not certain. The V gene's germline CDR1 is SGHNT and CDR2 YENEEA. The CDR3 is 15 residues long. Trimming pared 5 bases from V and 3 bases from J, leaving 16 bases between. The CDR3 DNA reads as TGTGCCAGCAGCAGTGACATTAGGGTATACTATGGCTACACCTTC. Its protein product is CASSSDIRVYYGYTF.

Written as DNA, the CDR3 is TGTGCCACCAGCACTTCGGGGAGGAACTATGGCTACACCTTC. The encoded protein is CATSTSGRNYGYTF. The V call is TRBV15, the J call TRBJ1-2; unclear D gene. Germline V lookup: CDR1 LNHNV, CDR2 YYDKDF (reference sequence). The CDR3 is 14 residues long. V lost 4 bases, J lost 2 bases, and 11 bases lay in between.

This clone is medium-sized in the sample. This chain uses TRBV6-8 with TRBJ2-6; D unclear. The CDR3 loop spans 13 amino acids. Trimming took 4 bases from V and 6 from J, leaving 7 bases between them. Germline assignment: CDR1 MNHGY and CDR2 SAAAGT. CDR3 amino acids: CASSLSQANVLTF. The CDR3 region has the DNA TGTGCCAGCAGTTTGTCCCAGGCCAACGTCCTGACTTTC.

For this clone: Other DNA sequences in this sample translate to the same CDR3. The chain uses TRBV11-3 and TRBJ2-3, with TRBD2 matching 9 bases. The length of the CDR3 is 15 residues. V shed 6 bases, J shed 1 base, and the junction held 5 bases outside the gene matches. In germline, CDR1 is SGHNT, CDR2 YENEEA. DNA for the CDR3: TGTGCCAGCAGTCCCTGGACTAGCGGCACAGATACGCAGTATTTT. This translates into CASSPWTSGTDTQYF.

In this sample, this clone is medium-sized. This rearrangement joins TRBV28 to TRBJ1-3, with D unresolved. CDR3 length: 13 residues. The V gene's germline CDR1 is MDHEN and CDR2 SYDVKM. Trimming took off 5 bases at V and 3 bases at J, with 8 bases between the two ends. The CDR3 spells CASSAYNGNTIYF. The CDR3 nucleotides are TGTGCCAGCAGTGCATATAATGGAAACACCATATATTTT.

The J gene is TRBJ1-4, the V gene TRBV9; no definite D call. V was cut by 5 bases and J by 6 bases, with 14 bases left in between. The CDR3 length is 14 residues. CDR1 SGDLS and CDR2 YYNGEE come from the germline V gene. CDR3: CASSVKRNHEKLFF. In DNA, the CDR3 is TGTGCCAGCAGTGTTAAGAGGAACCATGAAAAACTGTTTTTT.

V is TRBV11-3 and J is TRBJ2-1; weak D call: TRBD2 (5 bases). CDR1 SGHNT and CDR2 YENEEA come from the germline V gene. The CDR3 runs 14 residues. The V gene lost 1 base and the J gene lost 2 bases, with 6 bases spanning the gap. The CDR3 DNA is TGTGCCAGCAGCTTAGTGGGAGCCTACAATGAGCAGTTCTTC. Its protein is CASSLVGAYNEQFF.

The CDR3 DNA reads as TGTGCCAGCAGTTTTCGGCGGGGCACGGGCACCGGGGAGCTGTTTTTT. It codes for CASSFRRGTGTGELFF. The chain couples TRBV28 to TRBJ2-2, with a possible D match to TRBD2 (6 bases). CDR3 length: 16 residues. Trimming stripped 3 bases from V and 4 bases from J, with 15 bases between. Germline V gives CDR1 MDHEN, CDR2 SYDVKM.

This clone was found a few times. The chain has TRBV28 and TRBJ2-7; D perhaps matches TRBD2 (5 bases). The germline V and J ends were trimmed by 2 bases and 7 bases, with 12 bases remaining between them. Looked up from germline, CDR1 is MDHEN and CDR2 is SYDVKM. CDR3 size: 13 residues. Here the CDR3 reads CASSLDGVEEQYF. For the CDR3, the DNA is TGTGCCAGCAGTTTAGACGGGGTGGAAGAGCAGTACTTC.

The chain carries TRBV7-1 and TRBJ1-1; D might be TRBD1 (5 bases). Being an ORF, TRBV7-1 has a function that is uncertain. Trimming removed 5 bases from V and 0 bases from J, with 7 bases in between. The CDR3 is 13 residues long. CDR3 amino acids: CASSRGLNTEAFF. In DNA form, the CDR3 reads TGTGCCAGCAGCCGGGGCCTGAACACTGAAGCTTTCTTT.

This chain uses TRBV6-8 with TRBJ1-1; 8 bases are a match to TRBD1. Germline assignment: CDR1 MNHGY and CDR2 SAAAGT. J gave up 6 bases and V 5 bases, and 11 bases lay outside the gene matches. This CDR3 is 15 amino acids long. The CDR3 DNA reads TGTGCCAGCAGTACAGGACAGGGCGCCCTTGCTGAAGCTTTCTTT. It yields the protein CASSTGQGALAEAFF.

The chain is built from TRBV7-8 and TRBJ2-7; 8 bases are a match to TRBD2. The length of the CDR3 is 14 residues. The V gene's germline CDR1 is SGHVS and CDR2 FQNEAQ. J lost 6 bases, V lost 6 bases, and 10 bases had no gene match. CDR3 coding DNA: TGTGCCAGCAGTTTACCTGGACTAGCCGGCGAGCAGTACTTC. The encoded protein is CASSLPGLAGEQYF.

By frequency in the sample, this clone is medium-sized. The chain combines TRBV28 with TRBJ1-5; no clear D. Germline V gene sequence: CDR1 MDHEN, CDR2 SYDVKM. CDR3 length: 14 residues. Trimming removed 2 bases at V and 9 bases at J, with 14 bases between. In DNA, the CDR3 is TGTGCCAGCAGTTTAAGGGCAGGAAAGGCGCCCCAGCATTTT. This gives the protein CASSLRAGKAPQHF.

The sample holds a few counts of this clone. V and J are TRBV11-1 and TRBJ2-1, with TRBD2 identical over 8 bases. The CDR3 totals 15 residues. Germline V lookup: CDR1 SGHAT, CDR2 FQDESV (reference sequence). V was pared by 0 bases and J by 12 bases, with 10 bases of the junction left unmatched. CDR3 amino acids: CASSLASGDVEWQFF. The CDR3 DNA follows: TGTGCCAGCAGCTTAGCTAGCGGGGATGTTGAGTGGCAGTTCTTC.

This clone was counted between two and nine times. The gene calls are TRBV4-1 and TRBJ1-5; D unresolved. The V gene lost 0 bases and the J gene lost 6 bases, with 9 bases spanning the gap. The CDR3 loop spans 14 amino acids. Germline CDR1 reads MGHRA; CDR2 reads YSYEKL. CDR3 DNA: TGCGCCAGCAGCCAAGATGTGAGGACTCAGCCCCAGCATTTT. Residues: CASSQDVRTQPQHF.

This clone has a handful of counts. The V call is TRBV19, the J call TRBJ1-1; 7 bases fit TRBD1. This CDR3 has 15 amino acids. Unmatched junction bases numbered 9, after V lost 7 bases and J lost 1 base. Germline-derived CDR1 and CDR2 are LNHDA and SQIVND (reference sequence). The chain's CDR3 is CASNRAGQANTEAFF. For the CDR3, the DNA is TGTGCCAGTAACAGAGCAGGACAGGCGAACACTGAAGCTTTCTTT.

V is TRBV11-3 and J is TRBJ1-1; D perhaps matches TRBD1 (6 bases). V was clipped by 5 bases and J by 1 base, with 17 bases between them. The CDR3 loop spans 16 amino acids. Germline V gene lookup returns CDR1 SGHNT and CDR2 YENEEA. The CDR3 sequence is CASSENRVLQNTEAFF. DNA for the CDR3: TGTGCCAGCAGCGAGAACAGGGTGCTTCAGAACACTGAAGCTTTCTTT.